The T cell receptor beta chain under discussion was sequenced for a study of blood T cell repertoires in COVID-19. Overall study: The analysed material was cDNA or gDNA that came from T cells, B-cell-depleted T cells, or PBMCs.

This CDR3 is 15 amino acids long. V lost 5 bases to trimming and J lost 3 bases; unmatched junction nucleotides: 9. From germline, CDR1 is SGHAT and CDR2 FQNNGV. In the original workflow: Amplification with reference gene primers provided the estimates of nucleated cell counts. Assay used: immunoSEQ multiplex PCR; TCRdb lists only in-frame clones, some missing. D and trimming were read from the DNA, whereas the V and J calls and clone size are those reported in that table. The sample contains some 44,000 clones, about 91% of which appear only once. This sequence joins TRBV11-2 and TRBJ2-5, with 7 bases lining up with TRBD1. This TCR was recovered from a man aged 45-65 years with active COVID-19. What was sequenced was peripheral blood. CDR3 loop: CASSPTPTGKETQYF. The CDR3 DNA is TGTGCCAGCAGCCCAACCCCGACAGGGAAAGAGACCCAGTACTTC.